One and the same sample provided the 19 T cell receptor beta chains below, sequenced in a study of Graves' ophthalmopathy and Graves' hyperthyroidism. RNA transcripts were the template, and TCR beta CDR3 regions were amplified from them. An initial RT-PCR round employing HTBI primers preceded a second-round multiplex PCR. TCRdb reprocessed the multiplex PCR reads via MiXCR and lists one record per CDR3 protein. This sample has hundreds of thousands of distinct CDR3 sequences; 20% to 25% occur once, and the top ten carry approximately 7.7%. Specimen: peripheral blood. These TCRs come from a young woman with stable Graves' hyperthyroidism. Some clones in this sample may be carry-over from other donors' samples.

This chain connects TRBV7-9 to TRBJ1-1; D not certain. V lost 7 bases to trimming and J lost 1 base, with 13 bases between them. CDR1 and CDR2 (germline): SEHNR, FQNEAQ (reference sequence). This CDR3 region has 14 residues. DNA for the CDR3: TGTGCCAGCACCGCTCGGGTAGAGAACACTGAAGCTTTCTTT. The encoded protein is CASTARVENTEAFF.

This clonotype was counted a few times. This chain connects TRBV10-3 to TRBJ2-7; D not resolved. Germline CDR1 is ENHRY and CDR2 is SYGVKD. Between the trimmed V and J ends, which lost 7 bases and 0 bases, there was a span of 16 bases. This CDR3 has 15 amino acids. The CDR3 DNA sequence: TGTGCCATCACCGAAGGTATAGTGAGCTCCTACGAGCAGTACTTC. It encodes CAITEGIVSSYEQYF.

The chain is built from TRBV4-3 and TRBJ2-4; a weak D match, TRBD1 (5 bases). Trimming cost V 1 base and J 5 bases, with 12 bases left between them. Germline V gene sequence: CDR1 LGHNA, CDR2 YSLEER. The CDR3 spans 15 residues. DNA for the CDR3: TGCGCCAGCAGCCAAGTTGGTGGGGCTGAAAACATTCAGTACTTC. Its translation is CASSQVGGAENIQYF.

This clonotype was seen ten or more times. The CDR3 bases are TGTGCCAGCAGTCTCAGGGTTTATCAGCCCCAGCATTTT. Protein: CASSLRVYQPQHF. V is TRBV12-3 or TRBV12-4 and J is TRBJ1-5; possibly TRBD1 for D (5 bases). The CDR3 runs to 13 residues. Trimming removed 5 bases at V and 5 bases at J, with 10 bases between.

Concerning this clonotype itself: The junction departs from the called germline gene at one end, perhaps through a read error. This chain connects TRBV12-3 or TRBV12-4 to TRBJ1-5; no definite D call. The CDR3 totals 12 residues. The CDR3 protein is CASSLTNQAQHF. The CDR3 coding sequence is TGTGCCAGCAGCTTAACGAATCAGGCCCAGCATTTT.

This clonotype has more than one count but fewer than ten. V is TRBV7-8 and J is TRBJ1-6, with a possible D match to TRBD1 (5 bases). The V end lost 4 bases, the J end lost 7 bases, and 11 bases lay between the germline ends. Germline-derived CDR1 and CDR2 are SGHVS and FQNEAQ. The CDR3 is 14 residues long. The CDR3 DNA reads TGTGCCAGCAGCTCGGGACTGAGCAATTCACCCCTCCACTTT. This codes for CASSSGLSNSPLHF.

This clonotype turned up a few times. A much larger clone differs by one base, so this may be a read error. The chain is built from TRBV6-5 and TRBJ2-7; D might be TRBD1 or TRBD2, each matching 6 bases. This CDR3 region has 15 residues. Germline V gene sequence: CDR1 MNHEY, CDR2 SVGAGI. The ends were cut back, 4 bases at V and 3 bases at J, with 16 bases in the middle. The CDR3 spells CASSWGDTDFYEQYF. CDR3 nucleotide sequence: TGTGCCAGCAGTTGGGGGGACACTGACTTCTACGAGCAGTACTTC.

This clonotype was seen many times. DNA for the CDR3: TGTGCCAGCAGCTTAGGGACCCAGAGCTACGAGCAGTACTTC. This sequence encodes CASSLGTQSYEQYF. The chain couples TRBV11-2 to TRBJ2-7; D remains unclear. The CDR3 totals 14 residues. The V gene's germline CDR1 is SGHAT and CDR2 FQNNGV. V was trimmed by 1 base and J by 3 bases, leaving 10 bases between them. The entire variable domain, with the rest obtained from reference TRBV11-2 and TRBJ2-7, is as follows: EAGVAQSPRYKIIEKRQSVAFWCNPISGHATLYWYQQILGQGPKLLIQFQNNGVVDDSQLPKDRFSAERLKGVDSTLKIQPAKLEDSAVYLCASSLGTQSYEQYFGPGTRLTVT.

This clonotype occurred many times. This chain joins TRBV30 and TRBJ1-2, with TRBD1 as a possible D gene (5 bases). This CDR3 comprises 15 residues. The germline V gene has CDR1 GTSNPN and CDR2 SVGIG (reference sequence). V lost 6 bases and J lost 4, with 21 bases in between. The CDR3: CACSSLGTPLYGYTF. CDR3 in DNA: TGTGCCTGTTCTTCCCTCGGGACTCCTCTCTATGGCTACACCTTC. Using reference TRBV30 and TRBJ1-2 for the parts outside the CDR3, the full variable domain is SQTIHQWPATLVQPVGSPLSLECTVEGTSNPNLYWYRQAAGRGLQLLFYSVGIGQISSEVPQNLSASRPQDRQFILSSKKLLLSDSGFYLCACSSLGTPLYGYTFGSGTRLTVV.

The table lists this clonotype with many counts. The chain combines TRBV4-1 with TRBJ1-3, with TRBD1 as a possible D gene (5 bases). The CDR3 has 15 residues. V lost 0 bases, J lost 4 bases, and 10 bases lay in between. The germline gives CDR1 MGHRA, CDR2 YSYEKL. The CDR3 loop reads CASSQDRGTGNTIYF. DNA for the CDR3: TGCGCCAGCAGCCAAGATCGGGGGACGGGAAACACCATATATTTT.

This clonotype was seen ten or more times. The chain links TRBV6-1 to TRBJ2-7; D may be TRBD1 (5 bases). CDR3 length: 15 amino acids. V lost 1 base, J lost 2 bases, and 12 bases lay in between. Germline V gene data show CDR1 as MNHNS and CDR2 as SASEGT. This CDR3 reads CASSEEVGHPYEQYF. The CDR3 nucleotides are TGTGCCAGCAGTGAAGAGGTTGGACACCCCTACGAGCAGTACTTC.

This clonotype was counted only a few times. This chain links TRBV19 with TRBJ2-2; tentatively, D is TRBD2 (5 bases). The CDR3 covers 11 residues. Trimming pared 6 bases from V and 6 bases from J, leaving 5 bases between. CDR1 and CDR2 (germline): LNHDA, SQIVND (reference sequence). In DNA, the CDR3 is TGTGCCAGTAGCGGGGCCGGGGAGCTGTTTTTT. Amino acids: CASSGAGELFF.

This clonotype showed up just a few times. V usage is TRBV5-1 and J usage is TRBJ2-2; 7 bases align to TRBD2. The V gene end was trimmed by 0 bases and the J gene end by 3 bases; junction bases not matched to a gene: 2. The CDR3 spans 15 residues. Germline V gene sequence: CDR1 SGHRS, CDR2 YFSETQ. CDR3 in DNA: TGCGCCAGCAGCTTGGATGCGGGAGACACCGGGGAGCTGTTTTTT. Its translation: CASSLDAGDTGELFF.

This clonotype was observed at least ten times. The J gene is TRBJ2-7, the V gene TRBV11-2, with D hard to call. Germline V CDR1 and CDR2: SGHAT, FQNNGV. Trimming cost V 5 bases and J 6 bases, with 8 bases left between them. CDR3 length: 11 amino acids. DNA for the CDR3: TGTGCCAGCAGCCTCTTATCCGAGCAGTACTTC. It yields the protein CASSLLSEQYF.

This clonotype was detected only a few times. The chain has TRBV28 and TRBJ1-2; no clear D. V lost 1 base and J 7 bases, leaving 7 bases between the germline ends. Germline lookup yields CDR1 MDHEN and CDR2 SYDVKM. CDR3 length equals 12 residues. CDR3 in DNA: TGTGCCAGCAGTTTATTTGGGCTTGGCTACACCTTC. Amino acid sequence: CASSLFGLGYTF.

This clonotype was counted many times. This chain links TRBV12-3 or TRBV12-4 with TRBJ1-5; 9 bases match TRBD1. V shed 5 bases, J shed 1 base, and the junction held 6 bases outside the gene matches. This CDR3 has 16 amino acids. CDR3 sequence: CASSRTGEGSNQPQHF. Written as DNA, the CDR3 is TGTGCCAGCAGTCGGACAGGGGAGGGGAGCAATCAGCCCCAGCATTTT.

On this clonotype: The junction departs from the called germline gene at one end, perhaps through a read error. The chain links TRBV29-1 to TRBJ2-2; maybe TRBD1 (6 bases). This CDR3 is built from 13 residues. CDR1 is SQVTM, CDR2 ANQGSEA, per germline. The chain's CDR3 is CCVGGQNTGELFF. The CDR3 coding sequence is TGCTGCGTTGGGGGCCAGAACACCGGGGAGCTGTTTTTT.

This rearrangement joins TRBV7-8 to TRBJ1-6; 7 nucleotides line up with TRBD1. V lost 2 bases to trimming and J lost 7 bases; unmatched junction nucleotides: 5. The CDR3 runs to 15 residues. Germline V gene lookup returns CDR1 SGHVS and CDR2 FQNEAQ. The CDR3 loop is CASSLIPTGNSPLHF. DNA for the CDR3: TGTGCCAGCAGCTTAATCCCGACAGGGAATTCACCCCTCCACTTT.

There are many counts of this clonotype. V usage is TRBV12-3 or TRBV12-4 and J usage is TRBJ1-5; tentative D call: TRBD1 (5 bases). The CDR3 covers 15 residues. V lost 2 bases, J lost 0 bases, and 8 bases lay in between. As DNA, the CDR3 is TGTGCCAGCAGTTTACAGGGACGTAGCAATCAGCCCCAGCATTTT. Translation: CASSLQGRSNQPQHF.